This entry lists 27 T cell receptor beta chains sequenced from one sample in a study of shared clonotypes between healthy human individuals. Data came from immunoSEQ multiplex PCR; TCRdb stores just in-frame clones and leaves some out. The sample records some 2.1 million clones, 90% to 95% being singletons. The material sequenced was naive CD4+ T cells sorted from blood. Subset of the sample: CD45RA+ positively selected. The receptors here all came from a man aged 18 to 29 in good health.

In DNA form, the CDR3 reads TGTGCCAGCAGCCCCGGGACAGTAACGAACACCGGGGAGCTGTTTTTT. This codes for CASSPGTVTNTGELFF. V usage is TRBV11-3 and J usage is TRBJ2-2; 7 bases agree with TRBD1. CDR1 and CDR2 (germline): SGHNT, YENEEA. This CDR3 comprises 16 residues. The trim removed 5 bases at V and 0 bases at J, leaving 6 bases unmatched.

This clone was recorded once. The J gene is TRBJ2-3, the V gene TRBV13; TRBD2 matches at 8 bases. Germline CDR1 and CDR2: PRHDT and FYEKMQ (reference sequence). This CDR3 contains 20 residues. Trimming took 2 bases from V and 0 from J; bases not matched to a gene: 16. The CDR3 spells CASSLRIFHMASGSTDTQYF. The CDR3 nucleotides are TGTGCCAGCAGCTTAAGGATTTTTCATATGGCTAGCGGGAGCACAGATACGCAGTATTTT.

The chain links TRBV6-6 to TRBJ2-3, with 9 bases identical to TRBD2. Per germline, CDR1 MNHNY and CDR2 SVGAGI (reference sequence). The CDR3 runs 16 residues. Losses at the gene ends were 2 bases for V and 4 bases for J; bases not matched to a gene: 7. CDR3 residues: CASSYAAGGGPDTQYF. CDR3 DNA sequence: TGTGCCAGCAGTTACGCGGCGGGAGGGGGCCCAGATACGCAGTATTTT.

Notes on this clone: This specimen includes other DNA sequences encoding the same CDR3. V usage is TRBV10-3 and J usage is TRBJ2-5, with 9 positions matching TRBD1. Germline CDR1 ENHRY, CDR2 SYGVKD. The junction had 0 bases not matched to a gene; V was cut back by 8 bases and J by 2 bases. The CDR3 is 12 amino acids. The CDR3 is CAIGQGQETQYF. The CDR3 nucleotides are TGTGCCATCGGACAGGGGCAAGAGACCCAGTACTTC.

The chain is built from TRBV5-1 and TRBJ2-7; 8 positions agree with TRBD2. Germline CDR1 reads SGHRS; CDR2 reads YFSETQ. V gave up 0 bases and J gave up 1 base; unmatched junction bases: 3. This CDR3 spans 15 amino acids. In DNA form, the CDR3 reads TGCGCCAGCAGCTTGGAAATAGCGGGATCCTACGAGCAGTACTTC. Its translation: CASSLEIAGSYEQYF. Full variable domain (missing parts from reference TRBV5-1 and TRBJ2-7): KAGVTQTPRYLIKTRGQQVTLSCSPISGHRSVSWYQQTPGQGLQFLFEYFSETQRNKGNFPGRFSGRQFSNSRSEMNVSTLELGDSALYLCASSLEIAGSYEQYFGPGTRLTVT.

This rearrangement joins TRBV10-1 to TRBJ1-3; possibly TRBD1 for D (5 bases). The CDR3 consists of 14 residues. The V gene lost 3 bases and the J gene lost 3 bases, with 9 bases spanning the gap. Germline values: CDR1 WNHNN, CDR2 SYGVQD (reference sequence). Here the CDR3 reads CASSEDRFGNTIYF. As DNA, the CDR3 is TGCGCCAGCAGTGAAGACAGATTTGGAAACACCATATATTTT.

This sequence joins TRBV28 and TRBJ1-4; the match to TRBD1 covers 7 bases. Unmatched junction bases numbered 12, after V lost 3 bases and J lost 11 bases. CDR1 and CDR2 (germline): MDHEN, SYDVKM. CDR3 length: 15 amino acids. The CDR3 reads CASSFGDRVVRKLFF. Here the CDR3 DNA reads TGTGCCAGCAGTTTCGGAGACAGGGTCGTCCGGAAACTGTTTTTT.

Note on this clone: Distinct nucleotide sequences in the sample also encode this CDR3. V and J are TRBV7-3 and TRBJ2-2; possibly TRBD1 or TRBD2 for D (5 bases each). V was shortened by 5 bases and J by 5 bases, with 12 bases between the two germline ends. The CDR3 sequence is 14 residues long. CDR1 and CDR2 from the germline V gene are SGHTA and FQGTGA. CDR3 residues: CASSPRDRTGELFF. CDR3 bases: TGTGCCAGCAGCCCCCGGGACCGAACCGGGGAGCTGTTTTTT.

The chain links TRBV10-3 to TRBJ1-5; possibly TRBD1 for D (6 bases). Between the trimmed V and J ends, which lost 8 bases and 5 bases, there was a span of 19 bases. Germline V CDR1 and CDR2: ENHRY, SYGVKD. The CDR3 has 15 amino acids. The chain's CDR3 is CAIGRAQGTDQPQHF. The CDR3 DNA follows: TGTGCCATCGGAAGGGCTCAGGGGACGGATCAGCCCCAGCATTTT.

The chain combines TRBV6-6 with TRBJ1-2, with a possible D match to TRBD1 (6 bases). This CDR3 region has 15 residues. Trimming removed 2 bases at V and 2 bases at J, with 12 bases between. In germline, CDR1 is MNHNY, CDR2 SVGAGI (reference sequence). This CDR3 is CASSYATTGNYGYTF. The CDR3, as DNA: TGTGCCAGCAGTTACGCTACTACAGGGAACTATGGCTACACCTTC.

The chain combines TRBV15 with TRBJ1-2; D is unclear. This CDR3 comprises 13 residues. The ends were cut back, 6 bases at V and 7 bases at J, with 15 bases in the middle. CDR1 and CDR2 from the germline V gene are LNHNV and YYDKDF (reference sequence). For the CDR3, the DNA is TGTGCCACCAGTCTAAACCAGGCGGGTGGCTACACCTTC. Translated, it gives CATSLNQAGGYTF.

J is TRBJ2-7 and V is TRBV5-6, with D possibly matching TRBD2 (8 bases). The CDR3 loop spans 16 amino acids. CDR1 SGHDT and CDR2 YYEEEE come from the germline V gene. V was shortened by 3 bases and J by 5 bases, with 21 bases between the two germline ends. This chain's CDR3 is CASSYDPTGTRNEQYF. The CDR3 nucleotides read TGTGCCAGCAGCTACGACCCGACAGGGACTAGAAACGAGCAGTACTTC.

The chain links TRBV5-1 to TRBJ2-7; D remains ambiguous. The CDR3 spans 17 residues. V was trimmed by 0 bases and J by 0 bases, leaving 16 bases between them. CDR1 is SGHRS and CDR2 is YFSETQ in the germline V gene. Here the CDR3 DNA reads TGCGCCAGCAGCTTGGGGACCATTCTCCTCAGCTCCTACGAGCAGTACTTC. It translates to CASSLGTILLSSYEQYF.

This clone was counted once. At the DNA level, this CDR3 is encoded by other sequences in the same sample as well. The chain joins TRBV6-6 to TRBJ2-3; TRBD2 agrees at 7 bases. Germline assignment: CDR1 MNHNY and CDR2 SVGAGI (reference sequence). V lost 2 bases and J lost 1; bases outside the gene matches: 3. The CDR3 sequence is 15 residues long. CDR3 in amino acids: CASSYPSGGTDTQYF. The CDR3 coding sequence is TGTGCCAGCAGTTACCCAAGCGGGGGCACAGATACGCAGTATTTT.

The chain uses TRBV2 and TRBJ2-7; D is unclear. Looked up from germline, CDR1 is SNHLY and CDR2 is FYNNEI. CDR3 length equals 10 residues. Trimming left V 8 bases short and J 3 bases short, with 5 bases between. CDR3 loop: CASALYEQYF. Written as DNA, the CDR3 is TGTGCCAGCGCCCTCTACGAGCAGTACTTC.

This chain joins TRBV18 and TRBJ2-3, with TRBD2 matching over 7 bases. The CDR3 has 15 residues. Trimming took 0 bases from V and 0 from J; bases not matched to a gene: 0. Germline V gene data show CDR1 as KGHSH and CDR2 as LQKENI. This CDR3 reads CASSPPGGSTDTQYF. CDR3 DNA sequence: TGTGCCAGCTCACCACCGGGAGGGAGCACAGATACGCAGTATTTT. The full variable domain, rest sourced from reference TRBV18 and TRBJ2-3, is NAGVMQNPRHLVRRRGQEARLRCSPMKGHSHVYWYRQLPEEGLKFMVYLQKENIIDESGMPKERFSAEFPKEGPSILRIQQVVRGDSAAYFCASSPPGGSTDTQYFGPGTRLTVL.

The chain carries TRBV6-1 and TRBJ2-7, with TRBD2 identical over 11 bases. Trimming at V came to 2 bases and at J to 4 bases, leaving 7 bases not matched to a gene. The CDR3 spans 16 residues. CDR1 and CDR2 from the germline V gene are MNHNS and SASEGT. CDR3 DNA sequence: TGTGCCAGCAGTGAACCGCTAGCGGGAGGCCGGTACGAGCAGTACTTC. This encodes CASSEPLAGGRYEQYF.

The rearrangement joins TRBV29-1 to TRBJ1-2; D is unclear. The CDR3 contains 17 residues. Trimming took off 2 bases at V and 2 bases at J, with 21 bases between the two ends. Looked up from germline, CDR1 is SQVTM and CDR2 is ANQGSEA. CDR3 protein: CSVEPALLRTRNYGYTF. CDR3 bases: TGCAGCGTTGAACCCGCATTACTGCGGACCAGGAACTATGGCTACACCTTC.

This clone was seen a handful of times. The chain employs TRBV25-1 and TRBJ1-5; D is possibly TRBD1 (6 bases). The germline V and J ends were trimmed by 6 bases and 7 bases, with 13 bases remaining between them. CDR1 MGHDK and CDR2 SYGVNS come from the germline V gene. The CDR3 has 13 amino acids. The CDR3 here is CASSVTGAQPQHF. Written as DNA, the CDR3 is TGTGCCAGCAGCGTTACGGGGGCGCAGCCCCAGCATTTT.

The chain has TRBV11-2 and TRBJ2-7, with TRBD1 matching 9 bases. The germline V gene encodes CDR1 SGHAT and CDR2 FQNNGV. The CDR3 is 13 residues long. The ends lost 7 bases at V and 0 bases at J; junction bases unmatched: 1. The CDR3, as DNA: TGTGCCAGCAAGGGACAGGGCTCCTACGAGCAGTACTTC. Residues: CASKGQGSYEQYF.

The rearrangement uses TRBV7-9 and TRBJ2-1; 7 bases are shared with TRBD2. Germline trimming cut 5 bases from V and 3 bases from J; bases unmatched to any gene: 16. Germline V gene data show CDR1 as SEHNR and CDR2 as FQNEAQ (reference sequence). The CDR3 sequence is 18 residues long. The CDR3 reads CASSPTALAANVYNEQFF. For the CDR3, the DNA is TGTGCCAGCAGCCCCACCGCCCTAGCGGCCAACGTCTACAATGAGCAGTTCTTC. The full variable domain, its missing parts supplied by reference TRBV7-9 and TRBJ2-1, is DTGVSQNPRHKITKRGQNVTFRCDPISEHNRLYWYRQTLGQGPEFLTYFQNEAQLEKSRLLSDRFSAERPKGSFSTLEIQRTEQGDSAMYLCASSPTALAANVYNEQFFGPGTRLTVL.

This clone was detected only once. The J gene is TRBJ2-5, the V gene TRBV10-3; 7 bases map to TRBD1. CDR3 length equals 15 residues. The V and J ends lost 4 bases and 2 bases, in that order; junction bases with no gene match: 7. Germline V CDR1 and CDR2: ENHRY, SYGVKD. In DNA, the CDR3 is TGTGCCATCAGTGCTGGGACAGCTTTGCAAGAGACCCAGTACTTC. Encoded protein: CAISAGTALQETQYF.

The chain is built from TRBV27 and TRBJ1-6, with D perhaps matching TRBD1 (5 bases). CDR1 and CDR2 (germline): MNHEY, SMNVEV (reference sequence). Trimming cost V 3 bases and J 9 bases, with 12 bases left between them. CDR3 length: 14 amino acids. CDR3 region: CASSFQGNGSPLHF. The CDR3 region has the DNA TGTGCCAGCAGTTTCCAGGGTAACGGTTCACCCCTCCACTTT.

The chain joins TRBV25-1 to TRBJ2-5; 8 nucleotides agree with TRBD1. The CDR3 sequence is 14 residues long. Germline V gives CDR1 MGHDK, CDR2 SYGVNS. Unmatched junction bases numbered 5, after V lost 3 bases and J lost 5 bases. CDR3 in DNA: TGTGCCAGCAGTGATGGACAGGGTCGGGAGACCCAGTACTTC. Translating it yields CASSDGQGRETQYF.

J is TRBJ2-1 and V is TRBV5-4; TRBD2 matches at 12 bases. Germline values: CDR1 SGHNT, CDR2 YYREEE (reference sequence). The CDR3 runs 16 residues. Trimming cost V 0 bases and J 4 bases; bases outside gene matches: 2. CDR3 sequence (DNA): TGTGCCAGCAGCTTGGATGGACTAGCGGGATACAATGAGCAGTTCTTC. This codes for CASSLDGLAGYNEQFF.

V is TRBV18 and J is TRBJ2-7, with TRBD2 matching over 7 bases. The CDR3 totals 15 residues. In germline, CDR1 is KGHSH, CDR2 LQKENI. After removal of 1 base from V and 3 bases from J, the junction contained 6 bases not matched to a gene. The CDR3 spells CASSPRRGGDYEQYF. As DNA, the CDR3 is TGTGCCAGCTCACCACGTAGGGGAGGGGACTACGAGCAGTACTTC.

The chain combines TRBV12-5 with TRBJ1-1; no clear D. V was pared by 0 bases and J by 0 bases, with 8 bases between. The V gene's germline CDR1 is LGHNT and CDR2 FRNRAP. This CDR3 contains 15 residues. The CDR3, as DNA: TGTGCTAGTGGTTTGGTAAACGGACTGAACACTGAAGCTTTCTTT. Protein product: CASGLVNGLNTEAFF.